This passage covers 8 T cell receptor beta chains from one sample sequenced in a study of CD8+ T cells in alopecia areata. The treatment was: oral pan-JAK inhibitor, 5-10 mg twice daily. Sequencing templates came from extracted RNA that was reverse transcribed into cDNA. The data were produced by immunoSEQ multiplex PCR, yet TCRdb's version contains in-frame clones alone and is incomplete. The table records some 180,000 clones, approximately 50% of them present only once. The sample was CD8+ T cells sorted from blood, taken at approximately week 52, from a patient treated with tofacitinib. The receptors derive from a human donor with alopecia areata.

The sample holds a few counts of this clone. This rearrangement joins TRBV10-3 to TRBJ2-5, with 8 bases matching TRBD1. Germline V gene data show CDR1 as ENHRY and CDR2 as SYGVKD. Trimming at V came to 6 bases and at J to 3 bases, leaving 3 bases not matched to a gene. The CDR3 has 13 amino acids. In DNA, the CDR3 is TGTGCCATCAGGGACAGGGTCGAAGAGACCCAGTACTTC. It codes for CAIRDRVEETQYF.

The chain couples TRBV5-1 to TRBJ2-3, with a possible D match to TRBD1 (6 bases). Germline V gene data show CDR1 as SGHRS and CDR2 as YFSETQ. The length of the CDR3 is 15 residues. Trimming left V 2 bases short and J 1 base short, with 11 bases between. The CDR3 coding sequence is TGCGCCAGCAGCTTTTGGGGGCCGGGCACAGATACGCAGTATTTT. Its protein is CASSFWGPGTDTQYF.

The CDR3 DNA is TGTGCCAGCAGCGTAGGTGGGGGAAACTATGGCTACACCTTC. This gives the protein CASSVGGGNYGYTF. The chain is built from TRBV9 and TRBJ1-2; possible D gene TRBD1, 5 bases. Trimming took off 0 bases at V and 2 bases at J, with 8 bases between the two ends. This CDR3 comprises 14 residues. Germline CDR1 and CDR2: SGDLS and YYNGEE.

The chain links TRBV13 to TRBJ1-5, with D unclear. Germline loops: CDR1 PRHDT, CDR2 FYEKMQ (reference sequence). The V and J ends lost 0 bases and 6 bases respectively, with 9 bases between them. The CDR3 loop spans 14 amino acids. The DNA for the CDR3 is TGTGCCAGCAGCTTAGGGGGTTTCGGTCAGCCCCAGCATTTT. The encoded protein is CASSLGGFGQPQHF. Full variable domain (outside the CDR3, taken from reference TRBV13 and TRBJ1-5): AAGVIQSPRHLIKEKRETATLKCYPIPRHDTVYWYQQGPGQDPQFLISFYEKMQSDKGSIPDRFSAQQFSDYHSELNMSSLELGDSALYFCASSLGGFGQPQHFGDGTRLSIL.

The chain carries TRBV29-1 and TRBJ1-1; 9 positions agree with TRBD1. Germline V gene lookup returns CDR1 SQVTM and CDR2 ANQGSEA. This CDR3 comprises 17 residues. V gave up 3 bases and J gave up 0 bases; unmatched junction bases: 11. CDR3: CSVDKISWDRVNTEAFF. In nucleotides, the CDR3 is TGCAGCGTTGACAAAATTAGTTGGGACAGGGTGAACACTGAAGCTTTCTTT.

Only a few counts were recorded for this clone. The rearrangement links TRBV13 to TRBJ2-7; D gene ambiguous. The germline V gene encodes CDR1 PRHDT and CDR2 FYEKMQ (reference sequence). V lost 5 bases, J lost 6 bases, and 8 bases lay in between. The length of the CDR3 is 11 residues. CDR3 protein: CASSLGGEQYF. CDR3 nucleotide sequence: TGTGCCAGCAGCCTTGGCGGCGAGCAGTACTTC.

This clone occurred a few times. The rearrangement uses TRBV30 and TRBJ2-3; perhaps TRBD1 as D (6 bases). CDR1 is GTSNPN and CDR2 is SVGIG in the germline V gene (reference sequence). This CDR3 region has 15 residues. V lost 0 bases to trimming and J lost 2 bases, with 12 bases between them. This CDR3 is CAWSVGDTTTDTQYF. The CDR3 region has the DNA TGTGCCTGGAGTGTCGGGGACACCACCACAGATACGCAGTATTTT.

This chain links TRBV27 with TRBJ2-3; the D is unclear. This CDR3 is 15 amino acids long. Per the germline V gene, CDR1 is MNHEY and CDR2 is SMNVEV (reference sequence). V was pared by 4 bases and J by 0 bases, with 11 bases between. The CDR3 sequence is CASSSPTISTDTQYF. Written as DNA, the CDR3 is TGTGCCAGCAGTTCCCCCACAATTAGCACAGATACGCAGTATTTT.